This T cell receptor beta chain was captured by sequencing in a study of radiation and T cells in renal cell carcinoma. Study results and caveats: No pretreatment tumor biopsies were available for baseline clonotypes.

This clone was detected only a few times. Its antigen is unknown. Trimming pared 7 bases from V and 7 bases from J, leaving 16 bases between. CDR1 and CDR2 (germline): SEHNR, FQNEAQ (reference sequence). The CDR3 runs to 13 residues. Generated by immunoSEQ multiplex PCR, the TCRdb table keeps only in-frame clones and is missing some. The sample consists of approximately 140,000 clones, roughly 85% of them appearing once. The time point denotes: baseline pretreatment blood. Sample treatment: 15 Gy SBRT to primary tumor, nephrectomy 4 weeks later. After SBRT, blood was collected at 2 and 4 weeks, plus baseline. Clear cell pathology was present in this patient's renal cell carcinoma.

This sample comprised blood, obtained from a patient whose treatment included radiotherapy and nephrectomy. This clonotype originated in a woman aged 50 to 60 with renal cell carcinoma. V gene TRBV7-9 combines with J gene TRBJ1-2; D is perhaps TRBD1 (5 bases). The CDR3 loop is CASTLPGGGGYTF. CDR3 nucleotide sequence: TGTGCCAGCACCCTCCCGGGGGGAGGTGGCTACACCTTC.